This entry lists 16 T cell receptor beta chains sequenced from one sample in a study of blood T cells in healthy people across ages. The use of a sample-barcoded 5' primer and a J-beta primer mix characterized a second PCR of about 6 to 11 cycles. MiXCR was run by TCRdb on the 5' RACE reads, yielding one entry per CDR3 protein. The sample shows about 800,000 distinct CDR3 sequences, about 62% of them seen only once. Specimen: blood. The receptors shown here come from a man aged 25-40 years in good health.

In this sample, this clonotype turned up once. It may be a read error: a sequence one base away is much more abundant. V gene TRBV4-3 combines with J gene TRBJ2-7, with 11 bases aligning to TRBD2. CDR1 and CDR2 (germline): LGHNA, YSLEER. The V gene end was trimmed by 4 bases and the J gene end by 7 bases; junction bases not matched to a gene: 9. This CDR3 region has 15 residues. CDR3 DNA sequence: TGCGCCAGCAGCCGGACTAGCGGGTCGGGAAATGAGCAGTACTTC. This sequence encodes CASSRTSGSGNEQYF.

The gene calls are TRBV7-2 and TRBJ1-6; no definite D call. The ends were cut back, 5 bases at V and 7 bases at J, with 9 bases in the middle. CDR1 is SGHTA, CDR2 FQGNSA, per germline. CDR3 length: 13 amino acids. CDR3 residues: CASSPQLNSPLHF. In nucleotides, the CDR3 is TGTGCCAGCAGCCCCCAGTTAAATTCACCCCTCCACTTT.

J is TRBJ2-1 and V is TRBV29-1; D call uncertain. Trimming cost V 0 bases and J 6 bases, with 9 bases left between them. This CDR3 is 13 amino acids long. Germline values: CDR1 SQVTM, CDR2 ANQGSEA. The CDR3 DNA reads as TGCAGCGTTGAAGAGGGTGTCGGCAATGAGCAGTTCTTC. It codes for CSVEEGVGNEQFF.

The rearrangement uses TRBV29-1 and TRBJ2-5, with 11 bases that match TRBD2. J lost 4 bases, V lost 7 bases, and 8 bases had no gene match. The CDR3 has 14 residues. The germline gives CDR1 SQVTM, CDR2 ANQGSEA. The CDR3, as DNA: TGCAGCGCCACCCGACTAGCGGGACGAGAGACCCAGTACTTC. Encoded protein: CSATRLAGRETQYF.

The rearrangement uses TRBV5-1 and TRBJ2-7, with 7 nucleotides matching TRBD1. The CDR3 totals 15 residues. The V gene's germline CDR1 is SGHRS and CDR2 YFSETQ. With 0 bases clipped from V and 1 base from J, the junction kept 4 bases outside the gene matches. DNA for the CDR3: TGCGCCAGCAGCTTGGAGGGGGACAGTTCCTACGAGCAGTACTTC. It is translated as CASSLEGDSSYEQYF.

The chain links TRBV19 to TRBJ2-6; TRBD2 is a possible D gene (5 bases). V lost 3 bases and J lost 2, with 11 bases in between. The CDR3 consists of 16 residues. Germline V gene sequence: CDR1 LNHDA, CDR2 SQIVND (reference sequence). CDR3 bases: TGTGCCAGTAGTATTCATGCAGCGGCTGGGGCCAACGTCCTGACTTTC. Encoded protein: CASSIHAAAGANVLTF.

V is TRBV20-1 and J is TRBJ1-1; TRBD1 matches 7 bases. The CDR3 length is 13 residues. Per germline, CDR1 DFQATT and CDR2 SNEGSKA (reference sequence). The V gene end was trimmed by 3 bases and the J gene end by 8 bases; junction bases not matched to a gene: 9. CDR3 bases: TGCAGTGCTAGTATCCCCGGGACAGTGGAAGCTTTCTTT. Protein sequence: CSASIPGTVEAFF.

The chain carries TRBV12-3 or TRBV12-4 and TRBJ1-4, with D possibly matching TRBD1 (5 bases). V lost 3 bases to trimming and J lost 8 bases, with 13 bases between them. The CDR3 has 14 residues. CDR3 region: CASSFQGSREKLFF. CDR3 coding DNA: TGTGCCAGCAGTTTCCAGGGCTCACGGGAAAAACTGTTTTTT.

The genes are TRBV3-1 and TRBJ1-1; 7 bases align to TRBD1. The germline CDR1 and CDR2 sequences are LGHDT and YNNKEL (reference sequence). CDR3 length equals 14 residues. The trim removed 0 bases at V and 10 bases at J, leaving 8 bases unmatched. CDR3 residues: CASSQDKGARVAFF. The CDR3 DNA follows: TGTGCCAGCAGCCAAGATAAGGGGGCGAGGGTAGCTTTCTTT. The full variable domain, completed using reference TRBV3-1 and TRBJ1-1, is DTAVSQTPKYLVTQMGNDKSIKCEQNLGHDTMYWYKQDSKKFLKIMFSYNNKELIINETVPNRFSPKSPDKAHLNLHINSLELGDSAVYFCASSQDKGARVAFFGQGTRLTVV.

This rearrangement joins TRBV6-2 or TRBV6-3 to TRBJ2-5; D gene unclear. The length of the CDR3 is 11 residues. V gave up 5 bases and J gave up 5 bases, with 6 bases separating them. Germline values: CDR1 MNHEY, CDR2 SVGEGT. CDR3 amino acids: CASSDWETQYF. The DNA for the CDR3 is TGTGCCAGCAGTGATTGGGAGACCCAGTACTTC.

A note on this clonotype: The germline gene is not matched at one end of the junction; a read error may be the cause. V gene TRBV28 combines with J gene TRBJ2-1, with TRBD2 identical over 7 bases. The CDR3 runs to 15 residues. Germline loops: CDR1 MDHEN, CDR2 SYDVKM. The CDR3, as DNA: TGTGCCGGCAGTAGTCCTAGCGGACACTACAATGAGCAGTTCTTC. Its translation: CAGSSPSGHYNEQFF.

The chain joins TRBV6-1 to TRBJ1-5; D call uncertain. The CDR3 is 15 residues long. Germline loops: CDR1 MNHNS, CDR2 SASEGT. V gave up 8 bases and J gave up 0 bases, with 14 bases separating them. CDR3 amino acids: CASCSWVNSNQPQHF. CDR3 in DNA: TGTGCCAGCTGCTCATGGGTGAATAGCAATCAGCCCCAGCATTTT.

The chain joins TRBV4-3 to TRBJ2-1; 10 bases are a match to TRBD2. The ends lost 3 bases at V and 15 bases at J; junction bases unmatched: 8. Germline lookup yields CDR1 LGHNA and CDR2 YSLEER. CDR3 size: 13 residues. The CDR3 sequence is CASSQGASGSLFF. In nucleotides, the CDR3 is TGCGCCAGCAGCCAGGGAGCTAGCGGGAGCTTGTTCTTC.

The chain employs TRBV5-1 and TRBJ2-3; D may be TRBD2 (5 bases). Trimming took off 7 bases at V and 5 bases at J, with 8 bases between the two ends. Germline CDR1 and CDR2: SGHRS and YFSETQ. The CDR3 contains 11 residues. As DNA, the CDR3 is TGCGCCAGCGAGGGTGGAGATACGCAGTATTTT. Its translation: CASEGGDTQYF.

This clonotype was detected only a few times. The chain is built from TRBV20-1 and TRBJ2-7, with TRBD1 as a possible D gene (6 bases). Germline assignment: CDR1 DFQATT and CDR2 SNEGSKA (reference sequence). The CDR3 sequence is 12 residues long. V shed 3 bases and J shed 5 bases, with 11 bases lying between them. The CDR3 is CSASREGDEQYF. The CDR3 DNA reads as TGCAGTGCTAGCCGTGAGGGGGACGAGCAGTACTTC.

V and J are TRBV12-3 or TRBV12-4 and TRBJ2-7, with D perhaps assigned TRBD1 or TRBD2 (5 bases each). The germline V and J ends were trimmed by 5 bases and 6 bases, with 17 bases remaining between them. CDR3 size: 14 residues. The CDR3 bases are TGTGCCAGCAGTCTGTGGACACGGGAAGGCGAGCAGTACTTC. Protein sequence: CASSLWTREGEQYF.